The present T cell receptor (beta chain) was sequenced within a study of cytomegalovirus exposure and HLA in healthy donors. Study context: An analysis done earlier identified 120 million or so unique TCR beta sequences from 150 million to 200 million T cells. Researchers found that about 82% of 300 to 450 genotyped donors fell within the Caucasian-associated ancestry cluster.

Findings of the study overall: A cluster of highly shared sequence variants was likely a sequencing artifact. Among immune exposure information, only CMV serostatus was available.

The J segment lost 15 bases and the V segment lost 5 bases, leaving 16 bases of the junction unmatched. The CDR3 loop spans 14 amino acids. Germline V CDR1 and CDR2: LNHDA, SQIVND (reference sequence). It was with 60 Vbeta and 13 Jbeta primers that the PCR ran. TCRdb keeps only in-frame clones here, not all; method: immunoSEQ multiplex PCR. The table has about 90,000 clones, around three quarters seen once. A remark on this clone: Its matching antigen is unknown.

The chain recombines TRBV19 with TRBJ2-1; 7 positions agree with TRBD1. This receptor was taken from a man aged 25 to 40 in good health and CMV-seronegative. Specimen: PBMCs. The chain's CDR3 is CASSFWGDRETLFF. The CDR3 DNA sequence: TGTGCCAGTAGTTTCTGGGGAGACAGGGAGACTCTGTTCTTC.